This is a list of T cell receptor beta chains from one sample in a study of cytomegalovirus exposure and HLA in healthy donors. Clones were read by immunoSEQ multiplex PCR, and TCRdb kept only the in-frame ones, dropping some. Found here are about 200,000 clones, roughly 80% of them singletons; the top ten hold about 3%. Sequenced sample: PBMCs. Receptor source: a man aged 30-40 years in good health and CMV-seronegative. Both conserved end residues are part of each CDR3. D genes are given only for firm matches. Rows give clone size only sometimes, using once, few, many, or a class for an expanded clone.

v_call	clone_size	j_call	d_call	cdr3_aa	cdr3_nt
TRBV10-3	-	TRBJ1-1	TRBD1	CAISGTGPTEAFF	TGTGCCATCAGTGGGACAGGGCCAACTGAAGCTTTCTTT
TRBV13	once	TRBJ1-1	-	CASSLGRGFTEAFF	TGTGCCAGCAGCTTAGGCCGGGGGTTCACTGAAGCTTTCTTT
TRBV4-2	once	TRBJ2-7	-	CASSPAGLRSYEQYF	TGTGCCAGCAGCCCCGCCGGTCTCAGGTCCTACGAGCAGTACTTC
TRBV5-6	-	TRBJ2-5	TRBD1	CASSPGQGWETQYF	TGTGCCAGCAGCCCGGGACAGGGTTGGGAGACCCAGTACTTC
TRBV6-6	-	TRBJ2-1	-	CASGGAGTLNEQFF	TGTGCCAGCGGGGGGGCCGGGACTCTCAATGAGCAGTTCTTC
TRBV4-3	-	TRBJ1-1	-	CASSRQGNTEAFF	TGCGCCAGCAGCCGTCAGGGAAACACTGAAGCTTTCTTT
TRBV6-5	-	TRBJ2-5	-	CASSDRPQETQYF	TGTGCCAGCAGTGACAGACCCCAAGAGACCCAGTACTTC
TRBV9	-	TRBJ2-6	-	CASRHREPISGASVLTF	TGTGCCAGCAGGCACCGGGAGCCCATCTCTGGGGCCAGCGTCCTGACTTTC
TRBV7-9	-	TRBJ1-6	-	CASSLAVLGRPDSPLHF	TGTGCCAGCAGCTTAGCGGTTTTGGGCAGACCTGATTCACCCCTCCACTTT
TRBV28	once	TRBJ2-7	-	CASSMGGAVDF	TGTGCCAGCAGTATGGGGGGGGCCGTCGACTTC
TRBV6-6	-	TRBJ2-7	TRBD1	CASNRGQKLGEQYF	TGTGCCAGCAACAGGGGGCAAAAGTTGGGCGAGCAGTACTTC
TRBV6-5	-	TRBJ1-2	-	CASSYASSGGPGGYTF	TGTGCCAGCAGTTACGCGTCCTCGGGGGGCCCGGGGGGCTACACCTTC
TRBV28	-	TRBJ1-2	-	CASSLLAGYTF	TGTGCCAGCAGTTTATTGGCTGGCTACACCTTC
TRBV7-8	-	TRBJ2-5	-	CASSTGLQETQYF	TGTGCCAGCAGCACGGGACTCCAAGAGACCCAGTACTTC
TRBV5-1	-	TRBJ2-7	TRBD1	CASRAGQGSHEQYF	TGCGCCAGCAGAGCGGGACAGGGCTCCCACGAGCAGTACTTC
TRBV2	-	TRBJ2-1	-	CASSRGWWLNEQFF	TGTGCCAGCAGCCGGGGTTGGTGGTTGAATGAGCAGTTCTTC
TRBV6-5	-	TRBJ1-6	TRBD1	CASSYSFGAGGSPLHF	TGTGCCAGCAGTTACTCGTTTGGGGCAGGGGGCTCACCCCTCCACTTT
TRBV2	-	TRBJ1-2	-	CASSAVLVGGYTF	TGTGCCAGCAGCGCGGTCCTAGTTGGAGGCTACACCTTC
TRBV13	-	TRBJ2-7	-	CASRGQTYEQYF	TGTGCCAGCAGGGGGCAAACCTACGAGCAGTACTTC
TRBV29-1	-	TRBJ2-7	TRBD1	CSVGEFSGTGRLSEQYF	TGCAGCGTTGGGGAATTTTCCGGGACAGGGAGACTAAGCGAGCAGTACTTC
TRBV19	-	TRBJ1-2	-	CASSMARSYGYTF	TGTGCCAGTAGTATGGCCCGGAGCTATGGCTACACCTTC
TRBV7-8	few	TRBJ1-1	TRBD1	CASSLPGQGMFNTEAFF	TGTGCCAGCAGCTTGCCGGGACAGGGGATGTTTAACACTGAAGCTTTCTTT
TRBV6-5	-	TRBJ1-1	-	CASMRSNTEAFF	TGTGCCAGCATGAGGTCGAACACTGAAGCTTTCTTT
TRBV2	-	TRBJ2-7	TRBD1	CASSDGRGLNEQYF	TGTGCCAGCAGTGATGGAAGGGGGCTGAACGAGCAGTACTTC
TRBV5-5	-	TRBJ1-5	-	CASSLLQNNQPQHF	TGTGCCAGCAGCTTGTTGCAGAACAATCAGCCCCAGCATTTT
TRBV5-1	-	TRBJ2-2	-	CASSLYRTDTGELFF	TGCGCCAGCAGCTTATACCGGACTGACACCGGGGAGCTGTTTTTT
TRBV5-6	-	TRBJ1-3	-	CASSWMRISGNTIYF	TGTGCCAGCAGCTGGATGAGGATCTCTGGAAACACCATATATTTT
TRBV2	-	TRBJ2-3	TRBD2	CASSHSVPRLAGVGSTDTQYF	TGTGCCAGCTCCCACTCGGTCCCTAGACTAGCGGGGGTTGGGAGCACAGATACGCAGTATTTT
TRBV9	-	TRBJ2-5	TRBD2	CASSVDPSGGMSETQYF	TGTGCCAGCAGCGTAGATCCTAGCGGGGGTATGTCGGAGACCCAGTACTTC
TRBV19	-	TRBJ1-5	TRBD1	CASSIRTGGRAQHF	TGTGCCAGTAGTATCCGGACAGGGGGCAGGGCCCAGCATTTT
TRBV11-2	once	TRBJ1-1	-	CASTNPPGEGTEAFF	TGTGCCAGCACCAATCCCCCGGGCGAGGGAACTGAAGCTTTCTTT
TRBV4-3	-	TRBJ2-1	TRBD1	CASSHYLTGTGLNEQFF	TGCGCCAGCAGCCACTACCTTACCGGGACAGGACTAAATGAGCAGTTCTTC
TRBV27	-	TRBJ2-5	-	CASSMPSRETQYF	TGTGCCAGCAGTATGCCTAGCAGGGAGACCCAGTACTTC
TRBV19	once	TRBJ1-6	-	CASTPTREHSYNSPLHF	TGTGCCAGTACCCCTACCCGGGAGCACTCCTATAATTCACCCCTCCACTTT
TRBV2	-	TRBJ2-3	TRBD2	CASGAGGSTDTQYF	TGTGCCTCCGGGGCGGGGGGTAGCACAGATACGCAGTATTTT
TRBV13	-	TRBJ2-5	-	CASSARDTQETQYF	TGTGCCAGCAGCGCCCGGGACACCCAAGAGACCCAGTACTTC
TRBV5-1	-	TRBJ1-1	-	CASSLGGEGTEAFF	TGCGCCAGCAGCTTGGGAGGGGAGGGTACTGAAGCTTTCTTT